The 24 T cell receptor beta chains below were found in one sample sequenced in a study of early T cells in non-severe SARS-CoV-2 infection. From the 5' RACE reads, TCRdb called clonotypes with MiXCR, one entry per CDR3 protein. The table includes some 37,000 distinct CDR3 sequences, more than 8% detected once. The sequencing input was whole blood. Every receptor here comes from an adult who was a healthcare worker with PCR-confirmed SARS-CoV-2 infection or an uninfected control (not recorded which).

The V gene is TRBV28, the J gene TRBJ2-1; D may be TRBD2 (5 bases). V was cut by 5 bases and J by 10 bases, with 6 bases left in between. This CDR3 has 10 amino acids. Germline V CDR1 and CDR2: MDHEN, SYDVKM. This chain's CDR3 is CASSTGEQFF. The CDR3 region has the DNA TGTGCCAGCAGTACGGGGGAGCAGTTCTTC.

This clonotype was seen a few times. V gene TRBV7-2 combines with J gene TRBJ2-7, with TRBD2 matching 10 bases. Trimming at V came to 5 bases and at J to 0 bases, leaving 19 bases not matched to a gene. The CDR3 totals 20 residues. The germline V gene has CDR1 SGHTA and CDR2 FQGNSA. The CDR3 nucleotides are TGTGCCAGCAGCCCACCTAAGCGGGGGGGCCAAAAAGAAAGCTCCTACGAGCAGTACTTC. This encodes CASSPPKRGGQKESSYEQYF.

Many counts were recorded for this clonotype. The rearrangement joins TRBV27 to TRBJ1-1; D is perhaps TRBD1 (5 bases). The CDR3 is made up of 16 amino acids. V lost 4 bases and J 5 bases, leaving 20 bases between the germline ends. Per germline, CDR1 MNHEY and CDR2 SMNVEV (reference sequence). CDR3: CASSSPLQGKRTEAFF. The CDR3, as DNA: TGTGCCAGCAGTTCCCCCTTGCAGGGCAAAAGGACTGAAGCTTTCTTT.

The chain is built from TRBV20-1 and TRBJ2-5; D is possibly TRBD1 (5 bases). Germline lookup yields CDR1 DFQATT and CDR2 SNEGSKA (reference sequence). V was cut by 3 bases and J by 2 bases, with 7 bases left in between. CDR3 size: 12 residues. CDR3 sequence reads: CSARSGQETQYF. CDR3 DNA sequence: TGCAGTGCTAGGTCAGGGCAAGAGACCCAGTACTTC.

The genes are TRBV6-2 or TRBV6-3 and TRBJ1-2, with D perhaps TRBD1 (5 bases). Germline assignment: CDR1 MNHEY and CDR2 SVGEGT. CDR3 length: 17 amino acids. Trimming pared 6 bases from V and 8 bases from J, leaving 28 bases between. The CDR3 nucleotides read TGTGCCAGCAGGTCGGCAGGGCTAGCATCAGCGTCGGAAGGCTACACCTTC. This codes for CASRSAGLASASEGYTF.

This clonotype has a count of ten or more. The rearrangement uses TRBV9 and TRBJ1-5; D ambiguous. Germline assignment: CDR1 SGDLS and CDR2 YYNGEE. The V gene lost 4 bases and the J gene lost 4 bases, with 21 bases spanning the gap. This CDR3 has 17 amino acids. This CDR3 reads CASSLPPGEGVNQPQHF. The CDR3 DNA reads TGTGCCAGCAGCCTCCCCCCTGGGGAGGGAGTTAATCAGCCCCAGCATTTT.

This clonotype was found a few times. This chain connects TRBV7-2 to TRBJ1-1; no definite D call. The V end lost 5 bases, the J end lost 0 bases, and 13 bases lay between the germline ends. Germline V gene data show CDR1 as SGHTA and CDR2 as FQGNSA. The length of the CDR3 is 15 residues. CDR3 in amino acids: CASSPRHIMNTEAFF. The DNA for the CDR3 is TGTGCCAGCAGCCCCCGGCACATTATGAACACTGAAGCTTTCTTT. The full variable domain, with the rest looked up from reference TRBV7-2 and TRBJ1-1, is GAGVSQSPSNKVTEKGKDVELRCDPISGHTALYWYRQSLGQGLEFLIYFQGNSAPDKSGLPSDRFSAERTGGSVSTLTIQRTQQEDSAVYLCASSPRHIMNTEAFFGQGTRLTVV.

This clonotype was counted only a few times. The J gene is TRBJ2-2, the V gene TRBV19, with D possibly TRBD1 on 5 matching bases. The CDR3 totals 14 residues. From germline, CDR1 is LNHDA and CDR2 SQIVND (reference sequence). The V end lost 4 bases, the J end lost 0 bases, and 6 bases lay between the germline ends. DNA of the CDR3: TGTGCCAGTAGTAAGGGGTCGAACACCGGGGAGCTGTTTTTT. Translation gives CASSKGSNTGELFF.

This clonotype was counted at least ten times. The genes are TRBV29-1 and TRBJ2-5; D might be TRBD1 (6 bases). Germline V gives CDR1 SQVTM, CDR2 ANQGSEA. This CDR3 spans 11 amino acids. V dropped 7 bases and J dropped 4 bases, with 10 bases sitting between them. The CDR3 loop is CSEIRGETQYF. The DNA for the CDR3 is TGCAGCGAGATCAGGGGAGAGACCCAGTACTTC.

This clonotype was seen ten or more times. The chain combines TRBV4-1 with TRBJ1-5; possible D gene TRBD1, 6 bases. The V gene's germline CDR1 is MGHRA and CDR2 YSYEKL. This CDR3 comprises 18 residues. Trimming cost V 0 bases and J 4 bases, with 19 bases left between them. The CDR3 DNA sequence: TGCGCCAGCAGCCAAGATTTGGGGGGCGGAGGAGCAAATCAGCCCCAGCATTTT. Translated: CASSQDLGGGGANQPQHF.

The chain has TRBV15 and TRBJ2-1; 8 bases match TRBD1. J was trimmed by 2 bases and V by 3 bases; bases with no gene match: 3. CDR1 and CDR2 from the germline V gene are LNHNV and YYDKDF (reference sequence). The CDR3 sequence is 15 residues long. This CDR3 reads CATSSEQGAYNEQFF. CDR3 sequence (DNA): TGTGCCACCAGCAGCGAACAGGGGGCCTACAATGAGCAGTTCTTC.

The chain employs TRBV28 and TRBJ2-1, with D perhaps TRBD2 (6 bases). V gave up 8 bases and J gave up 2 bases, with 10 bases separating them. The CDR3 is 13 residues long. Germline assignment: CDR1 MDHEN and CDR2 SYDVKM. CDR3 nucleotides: TGTGCCAGCGGGGGGAGGACCTACAATGAGCAGTTCTTC. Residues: CASGGRTYNEQFF. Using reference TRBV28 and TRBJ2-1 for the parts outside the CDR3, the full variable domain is DVKVTQSSRYLVKRTGEKVFLECVQDMDHENMFWYRQDPGLGLRLIYFSYDVKMKEKGDIPEGYSVSREKKERFSLILESASTNQTSMYLCASGGRTYNEQFFGPGTRLTVL.

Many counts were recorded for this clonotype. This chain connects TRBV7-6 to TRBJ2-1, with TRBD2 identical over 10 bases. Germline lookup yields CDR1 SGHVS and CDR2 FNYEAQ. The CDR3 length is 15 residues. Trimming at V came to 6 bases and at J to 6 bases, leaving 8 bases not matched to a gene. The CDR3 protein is CASSTSGGATNEQFF. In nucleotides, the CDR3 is TGTGCCAGCAGTACCAGCGGGGGGGCGACCAATGAGCAGTTCTTC.

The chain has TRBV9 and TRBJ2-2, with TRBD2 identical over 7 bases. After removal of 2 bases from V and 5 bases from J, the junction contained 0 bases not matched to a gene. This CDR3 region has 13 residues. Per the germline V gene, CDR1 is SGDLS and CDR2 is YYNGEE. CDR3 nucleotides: TGTGCCAGCAGCGTGCGGGAGACCGGGGAGCTGTTTTTT. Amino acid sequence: CASSVRETGELFF.

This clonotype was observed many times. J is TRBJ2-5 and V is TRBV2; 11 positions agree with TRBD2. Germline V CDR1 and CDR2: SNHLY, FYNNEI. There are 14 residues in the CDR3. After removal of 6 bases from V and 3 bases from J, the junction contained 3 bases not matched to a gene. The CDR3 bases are TGTGCCAGCAGGAAGGGACTAGCGGAAGAGACCCAGTACTTC. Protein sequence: CASRKGLAEETQYF. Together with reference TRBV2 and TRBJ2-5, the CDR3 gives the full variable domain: EPEVTQTPSHQVTQMGQEVILRCVPISNHLYFYWYRQILGQKVEFLVSFYNNEISEKSEIFDDQFSVERPDGSNFTLKIRSTKLEDSAMYFCASRKGLAEETQYFGPGTRLLVL.

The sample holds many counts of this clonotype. Here the CDR3 reads CASSLFGGELFF. As DNA, the CDR3 is TGTGCCAGCAGCTTATTTGGCGGGGAGCTGTTTTTT. The gene calls are TRBV7-9 and TRBJ2-2; the D is unclear. Germline values: CDR1 SEHNR, CDR2 FQNEAQ (reference sequence). V was cut by 2 bases and J by 7 bases, with 5 bases left in between. The CDR3 contains 12 residues.

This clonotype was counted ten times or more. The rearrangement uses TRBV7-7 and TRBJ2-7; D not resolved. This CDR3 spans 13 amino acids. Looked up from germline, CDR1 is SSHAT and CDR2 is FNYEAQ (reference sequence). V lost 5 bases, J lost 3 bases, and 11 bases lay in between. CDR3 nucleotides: TGTGCCAGCAGCCCCGACATTAACTACGAGCAGTACTTC. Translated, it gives CASSPDINYEQYF.

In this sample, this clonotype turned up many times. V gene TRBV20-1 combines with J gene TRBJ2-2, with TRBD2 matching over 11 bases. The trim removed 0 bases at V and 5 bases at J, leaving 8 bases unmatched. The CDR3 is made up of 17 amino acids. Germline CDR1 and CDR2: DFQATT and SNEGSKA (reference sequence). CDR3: CSARDTLGTSGTGELFF. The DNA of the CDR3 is TGCAGTGCTAGAGATACACTCGGGACTAGCGGAACCGGGGAGCTGTTTTTT.

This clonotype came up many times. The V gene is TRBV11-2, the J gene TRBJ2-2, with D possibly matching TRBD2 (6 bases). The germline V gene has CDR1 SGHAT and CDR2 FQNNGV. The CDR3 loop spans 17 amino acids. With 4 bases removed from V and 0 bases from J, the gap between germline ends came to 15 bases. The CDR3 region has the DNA TGTGCCAGCAGCTCCCGGGACTGGCGCCCGAACACCGGGGAGCTGTTTTTT. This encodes CASSSRDWRPNTGELFF.

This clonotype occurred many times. CDR3 region: CASSLFLRLRRTGELFF. The CDR3 DNA sequence: TGTGCCAGCAGCTTATTCTTACGGCTCAGAAGGACCGGGGAGCTGTTTTTT. The chain is built from TRBV7-9 and TRBJ2-2; no clear D gene. Trimming took off 2 bases at V and 5 bases at J, with 18 bases between the two ends. The length of the CDR3 is 17 residues. Germline loops: CDR1 SEHNR, CDR2 FQNEAQ (reference sequence).

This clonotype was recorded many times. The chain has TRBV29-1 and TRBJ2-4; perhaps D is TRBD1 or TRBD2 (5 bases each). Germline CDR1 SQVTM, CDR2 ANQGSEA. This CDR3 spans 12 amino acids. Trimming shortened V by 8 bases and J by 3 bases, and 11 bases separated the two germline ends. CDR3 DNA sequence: TGCAGCCTCCGGGACGGCAAAAACATTCAGTACTTC. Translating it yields CSLRDGKNIQYF.

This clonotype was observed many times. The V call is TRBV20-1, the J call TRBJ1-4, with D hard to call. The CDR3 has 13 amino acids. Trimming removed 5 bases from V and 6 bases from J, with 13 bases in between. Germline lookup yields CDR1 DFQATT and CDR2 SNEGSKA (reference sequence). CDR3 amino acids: CSAPGPSHEKLFF. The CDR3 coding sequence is TGCAGTGCTCCTGGACCAAGCCATGAAAAACTGTTTTTT.

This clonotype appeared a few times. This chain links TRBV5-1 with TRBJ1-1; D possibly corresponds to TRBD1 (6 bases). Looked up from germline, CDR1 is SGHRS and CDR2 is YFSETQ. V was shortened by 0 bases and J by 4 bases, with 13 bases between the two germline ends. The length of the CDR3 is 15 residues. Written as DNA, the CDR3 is TGCGCCAGCAGCTTGGACCCAGGGGTACGCACTGAAGCTTTCTTT. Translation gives CASSLDPGVRTEAFF.

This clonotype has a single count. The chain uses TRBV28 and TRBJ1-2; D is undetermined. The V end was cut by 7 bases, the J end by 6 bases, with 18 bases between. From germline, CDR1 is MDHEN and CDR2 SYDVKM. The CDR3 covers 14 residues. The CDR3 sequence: CASTVTAGRNGYTF. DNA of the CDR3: TGTGCCAGCACCGTTACGGCAGGTAGAAATGGCTACACCTTC.